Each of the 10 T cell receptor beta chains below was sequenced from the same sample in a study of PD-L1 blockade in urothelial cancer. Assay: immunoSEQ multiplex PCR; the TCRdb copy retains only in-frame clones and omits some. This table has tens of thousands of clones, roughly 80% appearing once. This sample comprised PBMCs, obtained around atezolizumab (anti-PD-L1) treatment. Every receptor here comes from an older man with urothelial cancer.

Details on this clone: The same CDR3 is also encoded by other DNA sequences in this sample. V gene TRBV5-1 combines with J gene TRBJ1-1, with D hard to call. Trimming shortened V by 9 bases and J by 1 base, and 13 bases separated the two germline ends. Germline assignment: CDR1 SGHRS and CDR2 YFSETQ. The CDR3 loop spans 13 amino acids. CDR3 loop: CATQETPNTEAFF. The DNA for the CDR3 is TGCGCCACCCAAGAAACACCGAACACTGAAGCTTTCTTT.

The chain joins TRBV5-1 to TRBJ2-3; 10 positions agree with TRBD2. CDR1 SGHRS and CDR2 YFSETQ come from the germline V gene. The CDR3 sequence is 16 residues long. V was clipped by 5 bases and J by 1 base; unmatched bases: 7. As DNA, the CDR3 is TGCGCCAGCAGGCGTCCTAGCGGGGGCGGCACAGATACGCAGTATTTT. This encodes CASRRPSGGGTDTQYF.

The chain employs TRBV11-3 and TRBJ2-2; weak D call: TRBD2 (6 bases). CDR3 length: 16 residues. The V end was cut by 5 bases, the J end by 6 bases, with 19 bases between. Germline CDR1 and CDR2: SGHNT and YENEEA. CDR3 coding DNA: TGTGCCAGCAGCAGAGCCGCGGCCGGGGGACCCGGGGAGCTGTTTTTT. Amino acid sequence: CASSRAAAGGPGELFF.

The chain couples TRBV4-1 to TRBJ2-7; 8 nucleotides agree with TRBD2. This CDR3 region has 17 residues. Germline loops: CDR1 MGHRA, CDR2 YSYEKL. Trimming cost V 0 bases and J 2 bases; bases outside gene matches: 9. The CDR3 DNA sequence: TGCGCCAGCAGCCAAGATCCACCTAGCGGGCCCCCCTACGAGCAGTACTTC. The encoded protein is CASSQDPPSGPPYEQYF.

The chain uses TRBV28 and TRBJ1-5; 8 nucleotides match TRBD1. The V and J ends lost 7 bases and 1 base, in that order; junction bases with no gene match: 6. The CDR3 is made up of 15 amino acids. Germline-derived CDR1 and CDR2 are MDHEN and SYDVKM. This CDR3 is CASTGQGGSNQPQHF. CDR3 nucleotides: TGTGCCAGCACCGGACAGGGTGGGAGCAATCAGCCCCAGCATTTT.

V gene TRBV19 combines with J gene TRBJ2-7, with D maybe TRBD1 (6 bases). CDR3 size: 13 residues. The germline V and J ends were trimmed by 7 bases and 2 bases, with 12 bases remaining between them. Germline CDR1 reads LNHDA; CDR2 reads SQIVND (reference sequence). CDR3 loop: CASISEGAYEQYF. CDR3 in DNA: TGTGCCAGTATTTCCGAGGGGGCCTACGAGCAGTACTTC. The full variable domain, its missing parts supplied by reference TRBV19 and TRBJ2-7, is DGGITQSPKYLFRKEGQNVTLSCEQNLNHDAMYWYRQDPGQGLRLIYYSQIVNDFQKGDIAEGYSVSREKKESFPLTVTSAQKNPTAFYLCASISEGAYEQYFGPGTRLTVT.

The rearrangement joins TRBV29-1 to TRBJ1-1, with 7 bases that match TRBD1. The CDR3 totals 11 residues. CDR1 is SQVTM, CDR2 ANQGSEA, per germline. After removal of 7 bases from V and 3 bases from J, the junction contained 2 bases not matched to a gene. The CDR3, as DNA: TGCAGCGCAGACAGGGACACTGAAGCTTTCTTT. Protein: CSADRDTEAFF.

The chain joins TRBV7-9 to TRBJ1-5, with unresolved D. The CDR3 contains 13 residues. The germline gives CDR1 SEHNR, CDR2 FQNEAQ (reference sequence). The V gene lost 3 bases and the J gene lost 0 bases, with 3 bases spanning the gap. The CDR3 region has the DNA TGTGCCAGCAGCTTTAGTAGCAATCAGCCCCAGCATTTT. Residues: CASSFSSNQPQHF.

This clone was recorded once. The CDR3 protein is CASSSQRTGRTEAFF. The CDR3 nucleotides read TGTGCCAGCAGTTCCCAGCGGACAGGGAGGACTGAAGCTTTCTTT. The chain joins TRBV6-5 to TRBJ1-1, with TRBD1 matching over 8 bases. Germline trimming cut 4 bases from V and 5 bases from J; bases unmatched to any gene: 9. The CDR3 runs to 15 residues. The V gene's germline CDR1 is MNHEY and CDR2 SVGAGI.

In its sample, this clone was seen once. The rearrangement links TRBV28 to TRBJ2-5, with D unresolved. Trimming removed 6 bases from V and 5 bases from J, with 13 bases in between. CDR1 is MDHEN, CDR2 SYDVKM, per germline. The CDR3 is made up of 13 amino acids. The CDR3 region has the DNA TGTGCCAGCAGCCCCTGGAAGGAGGAGACCCAGTACTTC. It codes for CASSPWKEETQYF.